The clone carrying this T cell receptor beta chain was observed a few times. The sample is drawn from a study of early T cells in non-severe SARS-CoV-2 infection. TCRdb fed the 5' RACE reads into MiXCR, producing one record per CDR3 protein. The sample yields 30,000 to 45,000 distinct CDR3 sequences, around 6% seen once. Looked up from germline, CDR1 is LGHDT and CDR2 is YNNKEL (reference sequence). Germline trimming cut 8 bases from V and 6 bases from J; bases unmatched to any gene: 11. This CDR3 has 14 residues. The origin of this receptor is an adult who was a healthcare worker with PCR-confirmed SARS-CoV-2 infection or an uninfected control (not recorded which). V gene TRBV3-1 combines with J gene TRBJ2-7, with 9 bases identical to TRBD1. The material sequenced was whole blood, taken at baseline. In DNA, the CDR3 is TGTGCCAGCGAACCCTATCTGGACAGGGGCGAGCAGTACTTC. Amino acids: CASEPYLDRGEQYF.